This is a list of T cell receptor beta chains from one sample in a study of OX40 agonist ivuxolimab in advanced cancers. The assay was immunoSEQ multiplex PCR, and TCRdb's table has in-frame clones only and misses some. The sample has tens of thousands of clones, about 85% seen once. Material: CD4+ or CD8+ T cells sorted from blood, obtained in a trial of the OX40 agonist ivuxolimab. These receptors were taken from an adult with an advanced solid tumor such as melanoma, head and neck, liver or kidney cancer. The CDR3 runs from the conserved cysteine through the conserved F or W. Each record gives: clone size, J gene, D gene, V gene, CDR3 DNA, CDR3 protein. A D gene is named only where the DNA matches it firmly. Expanded clones get a size class; other rows say once, few or many, or leave the size out.

>-|TRBJ2-1|-|TRBV19
TGTGCCAGTAGTCCCTATCGAAATGAGCAGTTCTTC
CASSPYRNEQFF
>-|TRBJ2-2|TRBD2|TRBV7-6
TGTGCCAGCAGCCGGACTAGCGCGAACACCGGGGAGCTGTTTTTT
CASSRTSANTGELFF
>-|TRBJ2-4|-|TRBV27
TGTGCCAGCAGTTTATACGGGATACTAGCCAAAAACATTCAGTACTTC
CASSLYGILAKNIQYF
>-|TRBJ2-7|-|TRBV5-4
TGTGCCAGCAGCTTGCAGGGTCGGGACGAGCAGTACTTC
CASSLQGRDEQYF
>-|TRBJ1-2|TRBD1|TRBV28
TGTGCCAGCAGTTGGACCTATTCTACCGGGACAGTCATTTCCAAACACTATGGCTACACCTTC
CASSWTYSTGTVISKHYGYTF
>-|TRBJ2-7|-|TRBV23-1
TGCGCCAGCAGGCAGGAGCCTATCTACGAGCAGTACTTC
CASRQEPIYEQYF
>-|TRBJ2-5|-|TRBV7-3
TGTGCCAGCAGCTCGGACCCCATGGGGGAGACCCAGTACTTC
CASSSDPMGETQYF
>-|TRBJ2-2|-|TRBV5-5
TGTGCCAGCAGCTTCAGGATGTACACCGGGGAGCTGTTTTTT
CASSFRMYTGELFF
>-|TRBJ2-1|-|TRBV20-1
TGCAGTGCCACATTCGGAAGTGAGCAGTTCTTC
CSATFGSEQFF
>few|TRBJ2-5|-|TRBV6-1
TGTGCCAGCAGTGAAGTGGTAGGGCGAGGAGAGACCCAGTACTTC
CASSEVVGRGETQYF
>few|TRBJ2-2|-|TRBV5-6
TGTGCCAGCAGTTGGGCCGGGGAGCTGTTTTTT
CASSWAGELFF
>-|TRBJ2-6|TRBD1|TRBV19
TGTGCCAGTAGCCCGACAGGGGCTGGGGCCAACGTCCTGACTTTC
CASSPTGAGANVLTF
>-|TRBJ2-7|-|TRBV28
TGTGCCAGCAGCACAGGTCTAGGGTCCTACGAGCAGTACTTC
CASSTGLGSYEQYF
>-|TRBJ1-2|TRBD1|TRBV15
TGTGCCACCAGCAGAGATCGGGGACAGGGGGCCGGAGGCTACACCTTC
CATSRDRGQGAGGYTF
>once|TRBJ2-5|TRBD1|TRBV6-1
TGTGCCAGCACCAAAAGAGGACAGGGGGTGGAGACCCAGTACTTC
CASTKRGQGVETQYF
>-|TRBJ2-5|-|TRBV20-1
TGCAGTGCAGAGTTGGAGGAGACCCAGTACTTC
CSAELEETQYF
>-|TRBJ2-5|-|TRBV15
TGTGCCACCAGCAGGGGGAGTGAGACCCAGTACTTC
CATSRGSETQYF
>-|TRBJ2-7|TRBD2|TRBV5-1
TGCGCCAGCAGCTTTTCTAGCGGGAACTACGAGCAGTACTTC
CASSFSSGNYEQYF
>-|TRBJ2-2|-|TRBV7-9
TGTGCCAGCAGCTGGGGACGGACGAACACCGGGGAGCTGTTTTTT
CASSWGRTNTGELFF
>-|TRBJ2-3|TRBD1|TRBV25-1
TGTGCCAGCAGTGACCCGGGACAGGGTGTGGATACGCAGTATTTT
CASSDPGQGVDTQYF
>-|TRBJ1-1|TRBD1|TRBV5-1
TGCGCCAGCAGACTGACAGGGCCCGAAGCTTTCTTT
CASRLTGPEAFF
>-|TRBJ2-7|-|TRBV29-1
TGCAGCGTTGGAGGAAACAGGGTATCCGAGCAGTACTTC
CSVGGNRVSEQYF
>-|TRBJ2-2|TRBD2|TRBV27
TGTGCCACCGGGAGGGCCGGGGACGGGGAGCTGTTTTTT
CATGRAGDGELFF
>-|TRBJ2-7|-|TRBV5-6
TGTGCCAGCAGCTTGGCCTCCTACGAGCAGTACTTC
CASSLASYEQYF
>-|TRBJ1-2|TRBD1|TRBV4-1
TGCGCCAGCAGCCAAATGGAGGGGGCGCCGAACTATGGCTACACCTTC
CASSQMEGAPNYGYTF
>-|TRBJ1-6|-|TRBV6-1
TGTGCCAGCAGTGGGGGACGAGGGGATAATTCACCCCTCCACTTT
CASSGGRGDNSPLHF
>-|TRBJ2-2|TRBD1|TRBV11-1
TGTGCCAGCAGCTTTAACCGGGACAGGGCGAACACCGGGGAGCTGTTTTTT
CASSFNRDRANTGELFF
>-|TRBJ1-5|-|TRBV6-1
TGTGCCAGCAGTGAAGGGTACGGGGATCAGCCCCAGCATTTT
CASSEGYGDQPQHF
>-|TRBJ1-1|-|TRBV18
TGTGCCAGCTCACCGGACGGAACTTCAAACACTGAAGCTTTCTTT
CASSPDGTSNTEAFF
>few|TRBJ1-4|TRBD1|TRBV6-7
TGTGCCCAGGAGGGGGCATTGGGTGAAAAACTGTTTTTT
CAQEGALGEKLFF
>once|TRBJ2-2|TRBD1|TRBV9
TGTGCCACTTCCCGGGACAGCACCACCGGGGAGCTGTTTTTT
CATSRDSTTGELFF
>-|TRBJ2-3|TRBD2|TRBV11-2
TGTGCCAGCACACCCCTGGGAGGGCCTGGAGATACGCAGTATTTT
CASTPLGGPGDTQYF
>-|TRBJ1-2|-|TRBV9
TGTGCCAGCAGCAACAGGATGGTCTACACCTTC
CASSNRMVYTF
>-|TRBJ2-7|TRBD2|TRBV5-1
TGCGCCAGCAGTCCGGGAGGGCAGGGGATTTCTTACGAGCAGTACTTC
CASSPGGQGISYEQYF